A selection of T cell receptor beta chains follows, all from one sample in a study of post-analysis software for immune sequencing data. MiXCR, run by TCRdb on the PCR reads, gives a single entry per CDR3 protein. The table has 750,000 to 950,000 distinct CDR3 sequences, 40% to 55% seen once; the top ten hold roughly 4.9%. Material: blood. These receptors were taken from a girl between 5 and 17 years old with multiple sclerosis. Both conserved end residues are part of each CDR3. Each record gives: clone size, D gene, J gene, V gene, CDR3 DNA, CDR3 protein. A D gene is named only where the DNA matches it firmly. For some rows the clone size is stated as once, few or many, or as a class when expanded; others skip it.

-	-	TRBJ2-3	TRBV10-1	TGCGCCAGCAGTGAGTCGGGGGGACCCACAGATACGCAGTATTTT	CASSESGGPTDTQYF
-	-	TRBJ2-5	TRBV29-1	TGCAGCGCTATACAGGCTCCTCAAGAGACCCAGTACTTC	CSAIQAPQETQYF
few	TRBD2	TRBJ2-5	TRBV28	TGTGCCAGCTCCCTTGGGGCTAGCGGGCGAGAGACCCAGTACTTC	CASSLGASGRETQYF
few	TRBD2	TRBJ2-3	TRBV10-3	TGTGCCATCAGTGATCTTGCGGGAGGGAGCACAGATACGCAGTATTTT	CAISDLAGGSTDTQYF
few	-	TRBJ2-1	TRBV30	TGTGCCTGGGGAACGGTTAGCGGAGTTGTCCCCAATGAGCAGTTCTTC	CAWGTVSGVVPNEQFF
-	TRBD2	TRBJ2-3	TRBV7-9	TGTGCCAGCAGCTTAACTAGCGGGAGATACACAGATACGCAGTATTTT	CASSLTSGRYTDTQYF
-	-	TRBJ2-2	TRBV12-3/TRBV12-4	TGTGCCAGCAGTTTACCCGCAGTCACCGGGGAGCTGTTTTTT	CASSLPAVTGELFF
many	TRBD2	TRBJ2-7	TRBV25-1	TGTGCCAGCCGTCGCGGGAGAGGCGAGCAGTACTTC	CASRRGRGEQYF
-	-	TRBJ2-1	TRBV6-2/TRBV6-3	TGTGCCAGCAGTCCTTTAAGCGGGTACGCCTACAATGAGCAGTTCTTC	CASSPLSGYAYNEQFF
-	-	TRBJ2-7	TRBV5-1	TGCGCCAGCAGCCAACCCCGGAGCAACGAGCAGTACTTC	CASSQPRSNEQYF